This T cell receptor (beta chain) stems from a study of control samples from healthy donors and cancer patients. The trim removed 3 bases at V and 2 bases at J, leaving 8 bases unmatched. The length of the CDR3 is 17 residues. The germline gives CDR1 SGHAT, CDR2 FQNNGV. Generated by immunoSEQ multiplex PCR, the TCRdb table keeps only in-frame clones and is missing some. This sample has 70,000 or so clones, with 89% found just once. The TCR was taken from a man between 60 and 75 years old with lung cancer. The chain has TRBV11-2 and TRBJ2-5, with 11 bases identical to TRBD2. Sequenced sample: PBMCs. CDR3 loop: CASSFRVVAGGQETQYF. CDR3 DNA: TGTGCCAGCAGCTTCCGAGTTGTAGCGGGGGGGCAAGAGACCCAGTACTTC.